Below are 8 T cell receptor beta chains sequenced from a single sample in a study of blood T cells in healthy people across ages. With a J-beta primer mix and a sample-barcoded 5' primer, a second PCR ran about 7 to 11 cycles. Each CDR3 protein gets one entry after TCRdb re-called the 5' RACE reads with MiXCR. The repertoire holds 540,000 or so distinct CDR3 sequences, with about 24% as singletons. These records were also assigned to another study, of T cells of mothers and their children.

The sequenced sample was blood. The receptors were sampled from a boy between 5 and 17 years old in good health.

J is TRBJ2-7 and V is TRBV28; weak D call: TRBD1 (6 bases). The CDR3 has 14 amino acids. V was cut by 3 bases and J by 2 bases, with 11 bases left in between. CDR1 and CDR2 (germline): MDHEN, SYDVKM. The CDR3 spells CASSLQGLAYEQYF. The CDR3 DNA reads TGTGCCAGCAGTTTGCAGGGGCTGGCCTACGAGCAGTACTTC.

The chain joins TRBV28 to TRBJ2-5; TRBD2 matches at 10 bases. With V trimmed by 4 bases and J by 4 bases, 6 bases remained unmatched. CDR3 length: 15 amino acids. The germline V gene encodes CDR1 MDHEN and CDR2 SYDVKM. The CDR3 loop is CASSSASGGRETQYF. The CDR3 DNA sequence: TGTGCCAGCAGTTCAGCTAGCGGGGGACGAGAGACCCAGTACTTC.

The chain links TRBV4-1 to TRBJ2-1; D is perhaps TRBD2 (6 bases). The V end was cut by 0 bases, the J end by 0 bases, with 9 bases between. CDR3 length equals 16 residues. Germline CDR1 reads MGHRA; CDR2 reads YSYEKL. The CDR3 protein is CASSQEVAVSYNEQFF. As DNA, the CDR3 is TGCGCCAGCAGCCAAGAGGTAGCGGTCTCCTACAATGAGCAGTTCTTC.

This clonotype was counted only a few times. V gene TRBV20-1 combines with J gene TRBJ2-5; D is ambiguous. Trimming took 0 bases from V and 3 from J, leaving 11 bases between them. The CDR3 is 14 amino acids. From germline, CDR1 is DFQATT and CDR2 SNEGSKA (reference sequence). Here the CDR3 DNA reads TGCAGTGCTAGAGATATTGGGGTTGAAGAGACCCAGTACTTC. Protein: CSARDIGVEETQYF.

J is TRBJ2-7 and V is TRBV7-6, with D possibly TRBD1 on 5 matching bases. The V and J ends lost 4 bases and 7 bases respectively, with 11 bases between them. CDR1 and CDR2 (germline): SGHVS, FNYEAQ. The CDR3 extends over 12 amino acids. CDR3 nucleotides: TGTGCCAGCAGCTCCGACAGCGTTGAGCAGTACTTC. Residues: CASSSDSVEQYF.

The J gene is TRBJ2-3, the V gene TRBV30, with a possible D match to TRBD1 (6 bases). The germline V gene has CDR1 GTSNPN and CDR2 SVGIG (reference sequence). V was shortened by 0 bases and J by 4 bases, with 11 bases between the two germline ends. The CDR3 extends over 14 amino acids. The CDR3 is CAWSVEQGSDTQYF. DNA for the CDR3: TGTGCCTGGAGTGTTGAGCAGGGGTCAGATACGCAGTATTTT.

The chain links TRBV4-3 to TRBJ2-5; 13 bases map to TRBD2. The CDR3 is 22 amino acids. Germline CDR1 is LGHNA and CDR2 is YSLEER. Trimming cost V 0 bases and J 0 bases; bases outside gene matches: 16. In nucleotides, the CDR3 is TGCGCCAGCAGCCAAGATTTCAGCACTTGGACTAGCGGGGGCCTCGACCAAGAGACCCAGTACTTC. Encoded protein: CASSQDFSTWTSGGLDQETQYF.

Here the CDR3 reads CASSFGLAATYNEQFF. Here the CDR3 DNA reads TGTGCCAGCAGCTTCGGACTAGCGGCCACCTACAATGAGCAGTTCTTC. The V call is TRBV7-9, the J call TRBJ2-1; 10 nucleotides agree with TRBD2. J was trimmed by 2 bases and V by 3 bases; bases with no gene match: 4. This CDR3 contains 16 residues. The germline V gene encodes CDR1 SEHNR and CDR2 FQNEAQ (reference sequence).